This TCR beta chain comes out of a study of blood T cell repertoires in COVID-19. About the research overall: PBMCs, B-cell-depleted T cells, or T cells were the source of the cDNA or gDNA that made up the material.

The repertoire was sequenced with immunoSEQ multiplex PCR; TCRdb's copy has only in-frame clones and lacks some. The data show about 400,000 clones, around 92% seen once. Participants, about 18 to 90 years old, spanned 25 or so US areas. Recovered status in Cohort 3 required two negative PCRs, clearance, or symptom resolution. V was pared by 4 bases and J by 5 bases, with 6 bases of the junction left unmatched. This CDR3 region has 14 residues. Germline CDR1 reads SGHAT; CDR2 reads FQDESV (reference sequence). The V and J genes are TRBV11-1 and TRBJ1-1, with 8 positions matching TRBD1. Sequencing was done on a sample of PBMCs or T cells enriched from blood (not recorded which). The TCR comes from a woman in her thirties who had recovered from COVID-19. The chain's CDR3 is CASSSRQGLTEAFF. In DNA, the CDR3 is TGTGCCAGCAGCTCCCGACAGGGGTTAACTGAAGCTTTCTTT.